This is a list of T cell receptor beta chains from one sample in a study of PD-1 blockade in classical Hodgkin lymphoma. The repertoire was sequenced with immunoSEQ multiplex PCR; TCRdb's copy has only in-frame clones and lacks some. Here the sample spans under 30,000 clones, about 85% being singletons. The sequencing here drew on CD4+ T cells from blood, taken before the fourth cycle of nivolumab. These receptors all stem from a human donor with classical Hodgkin lymphoma. Both conserved end residues are part of each CDR3. The D gene is left open where the match is weak. The size field is filled for only some rows; it gives once, few, many or a size class.

V gene	clone size	D gene	J gene	CDR3 protein	CDR3 DNA
TRBV27	-	-	TRBJ1-5	CASRERGAGVNQPQHF	TGTGCCAGCAGGGAGAGGGGCGCGGGCGTCAATCAGCCCCAGCATTTT
TRBV25-1	-	TRBD1	TRBJ2-1	CASSEWGTGEQFF	TGTGCCAGCAGTGAATGGGGGACAGGTGAGCAGTTCTTC
TRBV4-2	-	-	TRBJ2-3	CASSPSGDTQYF	TGTGCCAGCAGCCCCTCCGGAGATACGCAGTATTTT
TRBV19	-	-	TRBJ2-7	CASSIEGQPSYEQYF	TGTGCCAGTAGTATAGAAGGCCAACCCTCCTACGAGCAGTACTTC
TRBV10-1	-	TRBD2	TRBJ2-1	CASSGTSGGGYNEQFF	TGCGCCAGCAGTGGGACTAGCGGGGGTGGCTACAATGAGCAGTTCTTC
TRBV11-2	-	-	TRBJ2-7	CASSLLGGLGEQYF	TGTGCCAGCAGCTTATTGGGGGGGCTGGGTGAGCAGTACTTC
TRBV6-1	-	-	TRBJ2-7	CASSERPYEQYF	TGTGCCAGCAGTGAAAGGCCCTACGAGCAGTACTTC
TRBV11-2	-	-	TRBJ1-5	CASSLEGSSNQPQHF	TGTGCCAGCAGCTTAGAGGGGTCTAGCAATCAGCCCCAGCATTTT
TRBV7-2	-	TRBD2	TRBJ2-7	CASSLAPLAAAYEQYF	TGTGCCAGCAGCTTAGCGCCACTAGCGGCCGCTTACGAGCAGTACTTC
TRBV6-5	-	-	TRBJ1-1	CASSLLGGNTEAFF	TGTGCCAGCAGTTTATTAGGCGGAAACACTGAAGCTTTCTTT
TRBV19	-	TRBD1	TRBJ1-2	CASDSGTGTRGYTF	TGTGCCAGTGACTCCGGGACAGGAACAAGAGGCTACACCTTC
TRBV5-5	-	-	TRBJ1-3	CASSSSRLSSGNTIYF	TGTGCCAGCAGTTCGTCCCGGTTGAGCTCTGGAAACACCATATATTTT
TRBV19	-	-	TRBJ2-2	CASSGWGAPGELFF	TGTGCCAGCTCAGGATGGGGTGCTCCCGGGGAGCTGTTTTTT
TRBV11-2	-	-	TRBJ1-3	CASSLGGFIGNTIYF	TGTGCCAGCAGTCTAGGAGGCTTTATTGGAAACACCATATATTTT
TRBV20-1	once	-	TRBJ1-2	CSAPGRSGYTF	TGCAGTGCTCCAGGAAGAAGTGGCTACACCTTC
TRBV18	-	TRBD2	TRBJ2-5	CASSPLAGNQETQYF	TGTGCCAGCTCACCACTAGCGGGGAACCAAGAGACCCAGTACTTC
TRBV11-2	once	TRBD2	TRBJ2-7	CASSLSSSGGAYEQYF	TGTGCCAGCAGCTTATCCTCTAGCGGGGGGGCCTACGAGCAGTACTTC
TRBV9	-	-	TRBJ1-4	CASSVAGITNEKLFF	TGTGCCAGCAGCGTAGCCGGGATTACTAATGAAAAACTGTTTTTT
TRBV7-2	-	TRBD2	TRBJ2-1	CASSSKTSGGRAEQFF	TGTGCCAGCAGCTCCAAGACTAGCGGGGGGCGGGCTGAGCAGTTCTTC
TRBV4-2	-	-	TRBJ2-7	CASSQDRGQGTTYEQYF	TGTGCCAGCAGCCAAGATCGGGGGCAGGGCACCACCTACGAGCAGTACTTC
TRBV19	-	-	TRBJ2-2	CASSRDPYTGELFF	TGTGCCAGTAGTCGGGACCCGTACACCGGGGAGCTGTTTTTT
TRBV6-1	-	-	TRBJ1-2	CASSERGVGGADGYTF	TGTGCCAGCAGTGAAAGGGGGGTTGGGGGGGCTGATGGCTACACCTTC
TRBV5-6	-	-	TRBJ2-3	CASSPNERRTDTQYF	TGTGCCAGCTCCCCCAACGAACGGAGGACAGATACGCAGTATTTT
TRBV14	-	TRBD1	TRBJ1-4	CASSHRDRPNEKLFF	TGTGCCAGCAGCCATAGGGACAGGCCTAATGAAAAACTGTTTTTT
TRBV5-1	-	-	TRBJ2-7	CASSGMYGPSSYEQYF	TGCGCCAGCAGCGGAATGTATGGACCCAGCTCCTACGAGCAGTACTTC
TRBV18	-	TRBD2	TRBJ2-5	CASSPGLAGGTYQETQYF	TGTGCCAGCTCACCCGGTCTAGCGGGAGGGACGTACCAAGAGACCCAGTACTTC
TRBV29-1	-	-	TRBJ2-3	CSVRPTLNTDTQYF	TGCAGCGTTAGGCCTACCCTTAACACAGATACGCAGTATTTT
TRBV7-8	-	-	TRBJ1-2	CASSLPGDYGYTF	TGTGCCAGCAGCTTACCAGGGGACTATGGCTACACCTTC
TRBV10-2	-	TRBD1	TRBJ1-5	CASSVGTGGNQPQHF	TGCGCCAGCAGTGTCGGGACAGGGGGAAATCAGCCCCAGCATTTT